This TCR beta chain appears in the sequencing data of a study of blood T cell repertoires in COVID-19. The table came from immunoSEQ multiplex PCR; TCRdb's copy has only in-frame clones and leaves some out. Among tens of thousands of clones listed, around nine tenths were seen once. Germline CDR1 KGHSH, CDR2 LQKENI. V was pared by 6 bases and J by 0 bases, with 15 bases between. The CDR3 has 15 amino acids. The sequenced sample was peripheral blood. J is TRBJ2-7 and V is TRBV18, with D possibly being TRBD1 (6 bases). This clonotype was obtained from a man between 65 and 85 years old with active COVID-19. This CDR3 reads CASSPTGLASYEQYF. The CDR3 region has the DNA TGTGCCAGCTCGCCTACAGGGTTGGCCTCCTACGAGCAGTACTTC. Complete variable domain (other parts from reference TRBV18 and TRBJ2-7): NAGVMQNPRHLVRRRGQEARLRCSPMKGHSHVYWYRQLPEEGLKFMVYLQKENIIDESGMPKERFSAEFPKEGPSILRIQQVVRGDSAAYFCASSPTGLASYEQYFGPGTRLTVT.